The subject of this entry is one T cell receptor beta chain. Its matching antigen is unknown. Sequencing relied on immunoSEQ assay v3.0, run at survey level. Sequencing targeted about 40,000-50,000 T-cell genomes per sample. Produced via immunoSEQ multiplex PCR; TCRdb's table is partial and in-frame only. The sample records tens of thousands of clones, approximately 80% being singletons. Trimming took off 4 bases at V and 7 bases at J, with 10 bases between the two ends. This CDR3 is 13 amino acids long. Germline assignment: CDR1 KGHSH and CDR2 LQKENI. This specimen comes from a study of long-term antiretroviral therapy in people with HIV. General observations from the study: Pre-ART clonal expansion yielded clones that dominated the repertoire at all time points.

The TCR comes from a woman aged 40-49 years with HIV. The rearrangement links TRBV18 to TRBJ2-2; D remains ambiguous. Sequencing was performed on unsorted PBMCs, taken 1.2 years after starting antiretroviral therapy. The CDR3 is CASSREFGGELFF. As DNA, the CDR3 is TGTGCCAGCTCACGGGAATTTGGCGGGGAGCTGTTTTTT.